This T cell receptor (beta chain) was observed in a study of T-cell reconstitution after alpha-beta-depleted transplantation in children. Unique molecular identifiers tagged the TCRbeta library. From the PCR reads, TCRdb called clonotypes with MiXCR, one entry per CDR3 protein. The profile shows about a million distinct CDR3 sequences, under 30% of them singletons. In its sample, this clonotype was seen a few times. The TCR was taken from a boy under two years old who had a stem cell transplant for SCID, so the T cells may come from the graft donor. The starting material was PBMCs, mostly from graft donor cells, obtained 360 days after TCRalphabeta/CD19-depleted stem cell transplant.

Here the CDR3 reads CSAEETGGYGYTF. Here the CDR3 DNA reads TGCAGTGCCGAGGAGACAGGGGGCTATGGCTACACCTTC. The chain joins TRBV20-1 to TRBJ1-2, with 9 bases that match TRBD1. The CDR3 extends over 13 amino acids. V lost 6 bases and J lost 4; bases outside the gene matches: 6. In germline, CDR1 is DFQATT, CDR2 SNEGSKA (reference sequence).